One and the same sample provided the 17 T cell receptor beta chains below, sequenced in a study of blood T cell repertoires in COVID-19. Here immunoSEQ multiplex PCR was the method, and the copy in TCRdb shows in-frame clones only, minus some. The data hold over 250,000 clones, with roughly 85% observed a single time. Source material: peripheral blood. These receptor sequences come from a human donor in a cohort sampled during active COVID-19.

V usage is TRBV18 and J usage is TRBJ1-1, with a possible D match to TRBD1 (5 bases). The V end was cut by 8 bases, the J end by 2 bases, with 12 bases between. Germline V gene lookup returns CDR1 KGHSH and CDR2 LQKENI. There are 13 residues in the CDR3. The CDR3, as DNA: TGTGCCAGCCGAATGACAGCTAACACTGAAGCTTTCTTT. It codes for CASRMTANTEAFF.

The rearrangement joins TRBV9 to TRBJ1-1, with 9 bases lining up with TRBD1. V lost 0 bases and J lost 1; bases outside the gene matches: 7. The CDR3 spans 17 residues. The germline V gene has CDR1 SGDLS and CDR2 YYNGEE. CDR3 amino acids: CASSVDPAQGANTEAFF. The CDR3 bases are TGTGCCAGCAGCGTAGATCCCGCACAGGGGGCGAACACTGAAGCTTTCTTT.

The V call is TRBV6-5, the J call TRBJ2-5; TRBD1 matches 10 bases. The CDR3 covers 14 residues. J gave up 7 bases and V 6 bases, and 8 bases lay outside the gene matches. The germline gives CDR1 MNHEY, CDR2 SVGAGI. CDR3 protein: CASSRDRGQRTQYF. Written as DNA, the CDR3 is TGTGCCAGCAGCCGGGACAGGGGACAGAGGACCCAGTACTTC.

The CDR3 here is CSYRGSAARQETQYF. In nucleotides, the CDR3 is TGCAGTTACAGGGGATCGGCTGCTCGCCAAGAGACCCAGTACTTC. The chain links TRBV29-1 to TRBJ2-5; TRBD1 aligns across 7 bases. The CDR3 covers 15 residues. CDR1 and CDR2 from the germline V gene are SQVTM and ANQGSEA.

On this clone: At one end, the junction sequence differs from germline, possibly due to a read error. The J gene is TRBJ1-1, the V gene TRBV7-3; D might be TRBD1 (6 bases). CDR1 is SGHTA, CDR2 FQGTGA, per germline. This CDR3 spans 12 amino acids. The CDR3 sequence: CASSLGDNRRLF. CDR3 DNA sequence: TGTGCCAGCAGCTTAGGGGACAATCGTCGATTGTTT.

The chain couples TRBV27 to TRBJ1-1; the match to TRBD1 covers 8 bases. The germline gives CDR1 MNHEY, CDR2 SMNVEV (reference sequence). The J segment lost 11 bases and the V segment lost 4 bases, leaving 9 bases of the junction unmatched. The CDR3 is made up of 13 amino acids. The chain's CDR3 is CASSSGTGLWAFF. The DNA of the CDR3 is TGTGCCAGCAGTTCCGGGACAGGTCTCTGGGCTTTCTTT.

The table lists this clone with a few counts. The chain links TRBV18 to TRBJ2-1; TRBD2 matches 8 bases. Germline-derived CDR1 and CDR2 are KGHSH and LQKENI. Trimming took 2 bases from V and 10 from J; bases not matched to a gene: 10. CDR3 length: 15 residues. CDR3: CASSPGERESWEQFF. CDR3 in DNA: TGTGCCAGCTCACCAGGCGAGCGGGAGTCGTGGGAGCAGTTCTTC.

Turning to this clone: This CDR3 is also generated by other DNA sequences in the sample. The CDR3 region is CASSLGLAGTGELFF. The DNA of the CDR3 is TGCGCCAGCAGCTTGGGGCTAGCGGGGACCGGGGAGCTGTTTTTT. The rearrangement links TRBV5-1 to TRBJ2-2; 9 nucleotides match TRBD2. Germline assignment: CDR1 SGHRS and CDR2 YFSETQ. The CDR3 has 15 amino acids. Unmatched junction bases numbered 2, after V lost 0 bases and J lost 5 bases. Full variable domain (outside the CDR3, taken from reference TRBV5-1 and TRBJ2-2): KAGVTQTPRYLIKTRGQQVTLSCSPISGHRSVSWYQQTPGQGLQFLFEYFSETQRNKGNFPGRFSGRQFSNSRSEMNVSTLELGDSALYLCASSLGLAGTGELFFGEGSRLTVL.

CDR3 coding DNA: TGTGCCAGCAGCTTGGGAGACAGGTCGGGCAATCAGCCCCAGCATTTT. Amino acid sequence: CASSLGDRSGNQPQHF. This chain connects TRBV5-6 to TRBJ1-5; D may be TRBD1 (6 bases). V lost 0 bases and J lost 2, with 12 bases in between. The CDR3 is 16 residues long. The germline gives CDR1 SGHDT, CDR2 YYEEEE.

The table lists this clone with many counts. The rearrangement uses TRBV6-5 and TRBJ1-3; D is perhaps TRBD1 (5 bases). Germline CDR1 reads MNHEY; CDR2 reads SVGAGI. Trimming took off 6 bases at V and 5 bases at J, with 8 bases between the two ends. The CDR3 totals 12 residues. This chain's CDR3 is CASRDNRNTIYF. The DNA of the CDR3 is TGTGCCAGCAGGGACAATAGAAACACCATATATTTT.

The CDR3 DNA reads TGTGCCAGCAGCTTAGGGGGATTGCTCGGGAATGGCTACACCTTC. It codes for CASSLGGLLGNGYTF. J is TRBJ1-2 and V is TRBV7-2; D unresolved. Germline assignment: CDR1 SGHTA and CDR2 FQGNSA. The CDR3 length is 15 residues. V was trimmed by 1 base and J by 6 bases, leaving 15 bases between them.

The genes are TRBV28 and TRBJ2-1; D is ambiguous. Germline V gene sequence: CDR1 MDHEN, CDR2 SYDVKM. Trimming removed 6 bases from V and 6 bases from J, with 12 bases in between. This CDR3 has 13 amino acids. The CDR3 coding sequence is TGTGCCAGCAGCCCCCCTTTGTTCAATGAGCAGTTCTTC. It codes for CASSPPLFNEQFF.

V and J are TRBV24-1 and TRBJ1-2; D remains ambiguous. Trimming took 7 bases from V and 6 from J, leaving 11 bases between them. CDR3 length: 12 residues. Germline V gene data show CDR1 as KGHDR and CDR2 as SFDVKD. The CDR3 is CATSATGNGYTF. DNA for the CDR3: TGTGCCACCAGCGCAACGGGGAATGGCTACACCTTC.

This clone occurred a few times. J is TRBJ2-6 and V is TRBV7-2, with D uncertain. V dropped 1 base and J dropped 2 bases, with 6 bases sitting between them. In germline, CDR1 is SGHTA, CDR2 FQGNSA. The CDR3 is 15 residues long. The CDR3 loop is CASSLGSAGANVLTF. CDR3 nucleotides: TGTGCCAGCAGCTTAGGAAGCGCTGGGGCCAACGTCCTGACTTTC.

The rearrangement uses TRBV12-3 or TRBV12-4 and TRBJ2-1; 7 bases are a match to TRBD2. This CDR3 has 13 residues. Unmatched junction bases numbered 0, after V lost 2 bases and J lost 5 bases. This CDR3 reads CASSLSGNNEQFF. CDR3 nucleotide sequence: TGTGCCAGCAGTTTAAGCGGGAACAATGAGCAGTTCTTC.

This chain connects TRBV3-1 (or the pseudogene TRBV3-2) to TRBJ1-3, with D unclear. The CDR3 has 13 residues. V was pared by 6 bases and J by 0 bases, with 6 bases between. CDR1 and CDR2 from the germline V gene are LGHDT and YNNKEL (reference sequence). The DNA for the CDR3 is TGTGCCAGCAGGCGCGGCTCTGGAAACACCATATATTTT. This gives the protein CASRRGSGNTIYF.

This clone was detected only once. V and J are TRBV24-1 and TRBJ2-6, with D perhaps TRBD1 (5 bases). CDR1 and CDR2 from the germline V gene are KGHDR and SFDVKD. Trimming took 3 bases from V and 1 from J, leaving 9 bases between them. The CDR3 spans 16 residues. CDR3 amino acids: CATSDPTASGANVLTF. Here the CDR3 DNA reads TGTGCCACCAGTGATCCGACAGCGTCTGGGGCCAACGTCCTGACTTTC.